This T cell receptor beta chain was obtained from a study of T cells in Graves' hyperthyroidism and ophthalmopathy. This clonotype was seen ten or more times. Authors of the study amplified TCR beta CDR3 regions from RNA transcripts. In the first-round RT-PCR of the TCR CDR3, the HTBI primer set was used. TCRdb re-called the multiplex PCR reads through MiXCR, storing one row per CDR3 protein. The data show roughly 550,000 distinct CDR3 sequences, with about 16% seen just once and about 29% held by the top ten. Trimming removed 1 base at V and 8 bases at J, with 8 bases between. The CDR3 extends over 12 amino acids. CDR1 and CDR2 from the germline V gene are MDHEN and SYDVKM. Any patient presenting with uncontrolled infection, other autoimmune disease, pregnancy or lactation was left out.

This chain uses TRBV28 with TRBJ1-1; no definite D call. This receptor was identified in a woman in her thirties with Graves' ophthalmopathy. The sample consisted of blood. Here the CDR3 reads CASSLYLPEAFF. Written as DNA, the CDR3 is TGTGCCAGCAGTTTATATCTCCCAGAAGCTTTCTTT.